Listed below are T cell receptor beta chains from one sample, sequenced in a study of blood T cell repertoires in COVID-19. TCRdb keeps only in-frame clones here, not all; method: immunoSEQ multiplex PCR. The sample has 110,000 or so clones; about 85% are singletons. The sample comprised peripheral blood. Receptor source: a human donor in a cohort sampled during active COVID-19. CDR3s include the opening cysteine and the closing phenylalanine or tryptophan. Each record gives: V gene, D gene, J gene, clone size, CDR3 DNA, CDR3 protein. A D gene is named only where the DNA matches it firmly. Not every row has a clone size; where given, it reads once, few, many or a size class.

>TRBV25-1|NA|TRBJ1-1|NA
TGTGCCAGCAGGGTATCGGGGTACACTGAAGCTTTCTTT
CASRVSGYTEAFF
>TRBV9|TRBD2|TRBJ2-2|NA
TGTGCCAGCAGCGTAGTCGGCGGGGGGGCCAACACCGGGGAGCTGTTTTTT
CASSVVGGGANTGELFF
>TRBV7-3|NA|TRBJ2-1|NA
TGTGCCAGCAGCTTAAATCCCCCCATGAGTGGCAATGAGCAGTTCTTC
CASSLNPPMSGNEQFF
>TRBV11-3|TRBD2|TRBJ2-4|NA
TGTGCCAGCACCTCCCGACTAGCGGGAGCCCCCACCAAAAACATTCAGTACTTC
CASTSRLAGAPTKNIQYF
>TRBV6-5|TRBD1|TRBJ1-5|few
TGTGCCAGCATAAGGACAGGGGATCAGCCCCAGCATTTT
CASIRTGDQPQHF
>TRBV6-6|TRBD1|TRBJ2-7|NA
TGTGCCAGCAGTTCGGACAGGACGGGCGAGCAGTACTTC
CASSSDRTGEQYF
>TRBV5-4|TRBD1|TRBJ1-3|once
TGTGCCAGCAGCTTCTCCGGGACAGGGGAGGCCATATATTTT
CASSFSGTGEAIYF
>TRBV19|TRBD1|TRBJ2-3|NA
TGTGCCAGCAGGCGACAGGGGGGCACAGATACGCAGTATTTT
CASRRQGGTDTQYF
>TRBV10-1|TRBD1|TRBJ2-1|NA
TGCGCCAGCACTGGGACAGGGTGGGATGAGCAGTTCTTC
CASTGTGWDEQFF
>TRBV5-1|NA|TRBJ2-7|few
TGCGCCAGCAGCTTGGACCCTCCCGGGTACGAGCAGTACTTC
CASSLDPPGYEQYF
>TRBV19|TRBD1|TRBJ1-1|NA
TGTGCCAGTAGTCGACAGGGGAACACTGAAGCTTTCTTT
CASSRQGNTEAFF
>TRBV6-5|NA|TRBJ1-2|NA
TGTGCCAGCAGTTACAAAGGGGCGCATGGCTACACCTTC
CASSYKGAHGYTF
>TRBV25-1|TRBD1|TRBJ1-1|once
TGTGCCAGCAGTGAATATCGGACAGGGGTGGGAGCTTTCTTT
CASSEYRTGVGAFF
>TRBV7-3|NA|TRBJ1-3|NA
TGTGCCAGCAGCCCGAGGGCAGGAAACACCATATATTTT
CASSPRAGNTIYF
>TRBV27|NA|TRBJ1-1|once
TGTGCCAGCAGTTTTCTGGCAGGGAACACTGAAGCTTTCTTT
CASSFLAGNTEAFF
>TRBV28|TRBD1|TRBJ2-7|NA
TGTGCCAGCAGGTCAGGTTTTTTTAATGGGGACAGGGGCTACGAGCAGTACTTC
CASRSGFFNGDRGYEQYF
>TRBV28|TRBD1|TRBJ1-5|NA
TGTGCCAGCAGGTCACAGGGGGGAGGCAATCAGCCCCAGCATTTT
CASRSQGGGNQPQHF
>TRBV2|NA|TRBJ1-4|NA
TGTGCCAGCAATTGGTCGGGAGATGAAAAACTGTTTTTT
CASNWSGDEKLFF
>TRBV6-1|TRBD1|TRBJ2-1|NA
TGTGCCAGCAGTGATAAACCGGGACAGACGGGCAATGAGCAGTTCTTC
CASSDKPGQTGNEQFF
>TRBV19|NA|TRBJ2-6|few
TGTGCCAGTACAGCTTTCAGGGCGGTTTCTGGGGCCAACGTCCTGACTTTC
CASTAFRAVSGANVLTF
>TRBV6-6|NA|TRBJ2-1|NA
TGTGCCAGCACCGAAGAACCGGGACTTAAAGAGCAGTTCTTC
CASTEEPGLKEQFF
>TRBV7-2|TRBD1|TRBJ2-5|NA
TGTGCCAGCAGTCGCGACTGGACAGGGTTGAAGACCCAGTACTTC
CASSRDWTGLKTQYF
>TRBV10-1|TRBD1|TRBJ1-1|NA
TGCGCCAGCAGTCCGGACAGGGGATTGAACACTGAAGCTTTCTTT
CASSPDRGLNTEAFF
>TRBV4-1|TRBD1|TRBJ2-3|NA
TGCGCCAGCAGCCAAAAGACAGGGTCTGGGGCAGATACGCAGTATTTT
CASSQKTGSGADTQYF
>TRBV5-1|TRBD1|TRBJ1-6|NA
TGCGCCAGCAGCCGCGGGACAGGGAATTCACCCCTCCACTTT
CASSRGTGNSPLHF
>TRBV14|NA|TRBJ2-7|NA
TGTGCCAGCAGCCCTTCACTAGGGACCTACGAGCAGTACTTC
CASSPSLGTYEQYF
>TRBV5-4|NA|TRBJ1-5|NA
TGTGCCAGCAGCTTGGGGGGAGATCAGCCCCAGCATTTT
CASSLGGDQPQHF
>TRBV24-1|TRBD1|TRBJ2-7|NA
TGTGCCACCAGTGAAACCCCCGGGACAGGGGGGAGTGACGAGCAGTACTTC
CATSETPGTGGSDEQYF
>TRBV10-3|TRBD2|TRBJ2-7|NA
TGTGCCATCACCCCACTAGCGGGAGGCAACGAGCAGTACTTC
CAITPLAGGNEQYF
>TRBV11-2|TRBD1|TRBJ2-3|NA
TGTGCCAGCAGCCCTACAGGGGGCTTAGATACGCAGTATTTT
CASSPTGGLDTQYF
>TRBV5-4|NA|TRBJ2-7|few
TGTGCCAGCACCCTGGACACAGGTGCGTCCTACGAGCAGTACTTC
CASTLDTGASYEQYF
>TRBV2|TRBD1|TRBJ1-1|few
TGTGCCAGCACGGGACAGGGGGCGAGGTTAGAGGCTTTCTTT
CASTGQGARLEAFF
>TRBV10-2|NA|TRBJ1-5|NA
TGCGCCAGCAGTGAGTCGGGAGGGCAGCCCCAGCATTTT
CASSESGGQPQHF
>TRBV27|NA|TRBJ1-1|NA
TGTGCCAGCAGTCTCAATACAGGGAACACTGAAGCTTTCTTT
CASSLNTGNTEAFF
>TRBV10-1|TRBD1|TRBJ2-3|NA
TGCGCCAGCGGCCAGGACAGGGGGCGGGCAGATACGCAGTATTTT
CASGQDRGRADTQYF
>TRBV27|TRBD1|TRBJ1-1|NA
TGTGCCAGCAGTTTTCAGGGGGCGTTCCCGAACACTGAAGCTTTCTTT
CASSFQGAFPNTEAFF
>TRBV19|TRBD2|TRBJ2-6|NA
TGTGCCAGTAACGGGAGGGGCTCTGGGGCCAACGTCCTGACTTTC
CASNGRGSGANVLTF
>TRBV3-1/TRBV3-2|TRBD2|TRBJ2-3|NA
TGTGCCAGCGGGACTAGCGGGAGTCTAGGAAATACGCAGTATTTT
CASGTSGSLGNTQYF
>TRBV7-2|NA|TRBJ1-3|NA
TGTGCCAGCAGCACCGAACACACCGGAAACACCATATATTTT
CASSTEHTGNTIYF
>TRBV27|NA|TRBJ2-6|NA
TGTGCCAGCAGTTTAGTCCGGGGGGCTACTGGGGCCAACGTCCTGACTTTC
CASSLVRGATGANVLTF
>TRBV6-5|NA|TRBJ2-5|NA
TGTGCCAGCAGGGGAATACAGGGTATCGAGACCCAGTACTTC
CASRGIQGIETQYF
>TRBV9|TRBD2|TRBJ2-2|few
TGTGCCAGCAGCGAACTAGCGGGGGGGCCTAGTGGGGAGCTGTTTTTT
CASSELAGGPSGELFF
>TRBV6-2/TRBV6-3|NA|TRBJ1-1|few
TGTGCCAGCAGGTACGGGACAAGTATTTACACTGAAGCTTTCTTT
CASRYGTSIYTEAFF